Sequencing of this T cell receptor (beta chain) was carried out in a study of T cell responses to AZD1222 COVID-19 vaccine. Per germline, CDR1 LNHNV and CDR2 YYDKDF (reference sequence). The CDR3 length is 14 residues. Trimming removed 0 bases at V and 4 bases at J, with 9 bases between. Generated by immunoSEQ multiplex PCR, the TCRdb table keeps only in-frame clones and is missing some. The sample has about 190,000 clones; 94% are singletons. This clone was recorded once. Source: peripheral blood, taken on day 0 of AZD1222 vaccination. The J gene is TRBJ1-2, the V gene TRBV15; D unclear. This TCR was recovered from an adult in good health. The CDR3 nucleotides are TGTGCCACCAGCAGAGATGGAGGATTCTATGGCTACACCTTC. Translating it yields CATSRDGGFYGYTF.